These 7 T cell receptor beta chains were all obtained from the same sample, sequenced in a study of blood T cell repertoires in COVID-19. Here immunoSEQ multiplex PCR was the method, and the copy in TCRdb shows in-frame clones only, minus some. Of 190,000 or so clones listed, 85% are singletons. The sequencing input was peripheral blood. The receptors were gathered from a man in his sixties with COVID-19, enrolled during active disease.

The chain employs TRBV3-1 (or the pseudogene TRBV3-2) and TRBJ1-2, with D perhaps TRBD1 (5 bases). Germline V gene sequence: CDR1 LGHDT, CDR2 YNNKEL (reference sequence). The V gene lost 2 bases and the J gene lost 3 bases, with 19 bases spanning the gap. The CDR3 is 17 amino acids. The CDR3 protein is CASSQLGPRGSHYGYTF. The CDR3 bases are TGTGCCAGCAGCCAATTGGGGCCAAGGGGTTCCCACTATGGCTACACCTTC.

The rearrangement uses TRBV5-4 and TRBJ2-5; D possibly corresponds to TRBD1 (6 bases). This CDR3 has 13 residues. In germline, CDR1 is SGHNT, CDR2 YYREEE (reference sequence). Between the trimmed V and J ends, which lost 3 bases and 2 bases, there was a span of 8 bases. The CDR3 nucleotides read TGTGCCAGCAGCTCAACAGGGCAAGAGACCCAGTACTTC. Translation: CASSSTGQETQYF.

The chain is built from TRBV28 and TRBJ1-6; TRBD1 is a possible D gene (5 bases). CDR3 size: 15 residues. Trimming cost V 5 bases and J 6 bases, with 14 bases left between them. The germline V gene has CDR1 MDHEN and CDR2 SYDVKM. In DNA, the CDR3 is TGTGCCAGCAGTCCTCCCCGGGGGATTAATTCACCCCTCCACTTT. Protein sequence: CASSPPRGINSPLHF.

The V gene is TRBV4-2, the J gene TRBJ1-3; 8 bases line up with TRBD1. This CDR3 has 16 amino acids. Trimming took 3 bases from V and 4 from J; bases not matched to a gene: 8. CDR1 is LGHNA and CDR2 is YNFKEQ in the germline V gene. The CDR3 nucleotides are TGTGCCAGCAGCCAGGAAGACAGGGGACCAGGAAACACCATATATTTT. This sequence encodes CASSQEDRGPGNTIYF.

This chain links TRBV2 with TRBJ1-4; the D is unclear. Germline CDR1 SNHLY, CDR2 FYNNEI. Trimming cost V 6 bases and J 6 bases, with 14 bases left between them. This CDR3 is built from 14 residues. The CDR3 region has the DNA TGTGCCAGCAGGACGGGAACCGCATATGAAAAACTGTTTTTT. The encoded protein is CASRTGTAYEKLFF.

The V and J genes are TRBV7-9 and TRBJ1-3; TRBD1 aligns across 8 bases. Germline V gene lookup returns CDR1 SEHNR and CDR2 FQNEAQ (reference sequence). The J segment lost 3 bases and the V segment lost 2 bases, leaving 12 bases of the junction unmatched. This CDR3 is built from 18 residues. The CDR3 coding sequence is TGTGCCAGCAGCTTATCAAAAGGAGGCAGGGGGCTTGGAAACACCATATATTTT. This translates into CASSLSKGGRGLGNTIYF.

V usage is TRBV12-3 or TRBV12-4 and J usage is TRBJ1-2, with no clear D. The CDR3 sequence is 13 residues long. Trimming shortened V by 8 bases and J by 2 bases, and 12 bases separated the two germline ends. The DNA of the CDR3 is TGTGCCAGCTCCATCTCCTACAACTATGGCTACACCTTC. Protein product: CASSISYNYGYTF.